This entry is about one T cell receptor (beta chain). This specimen belongs to a study of early T cells in non-severe SARS-CoV-2 infection. This CDR3 has 17 amino acids. Germline CDR1 reads MGHRA; CDR2 reads YSYEKL. V was clipped by 1 base and J by 4 bases, with 20 bases between them. Researchers attached unique molecular identifiers to individual cDNA molecules. One entry per CDR3 protein results from TCRdb running MiXCR on the 5' RACE reads. The sample holds about 60,000 distinct CDR3 sequences; around 13% are singletons and the top ten take around 4.9%. V gene TRBV4-1 combines with J gene TRBJ2-7; D may match TRBD1 or TRBD2 (6 bases each). This clonotype was sampled from an adult who was a healthcare worker with PCR-confirmed SARS-CoV-2 infection or an uninfected control (not recorded which). The source material was whole blood. CDR3 nucleotides: TGCGCCAGCAGCCAAGCTTCACGGGGGCCAGATAGGTACGAGCAGTACTTC. Amino acid sequence: CASSQASRGPDRYEQYF.